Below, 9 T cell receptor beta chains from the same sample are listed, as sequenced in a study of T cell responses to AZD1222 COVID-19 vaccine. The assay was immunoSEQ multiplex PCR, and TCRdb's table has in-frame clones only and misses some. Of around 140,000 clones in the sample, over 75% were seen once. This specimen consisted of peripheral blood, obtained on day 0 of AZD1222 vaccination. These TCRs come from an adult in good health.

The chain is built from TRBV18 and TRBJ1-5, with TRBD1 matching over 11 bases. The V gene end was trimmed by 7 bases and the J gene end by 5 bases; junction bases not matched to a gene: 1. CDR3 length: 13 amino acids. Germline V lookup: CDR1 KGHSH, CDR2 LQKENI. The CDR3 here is CASWTGGDQPQHF. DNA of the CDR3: TGTGCCAGCTGGACAGGGGGCGATCAGCCCCAGCATTTT. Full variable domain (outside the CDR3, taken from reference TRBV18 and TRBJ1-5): NAGVMQNPRHLVRRRGQEARLRCSPMKGHSHVYWYRQLPEEGLKFMVYLQKENIIDESGMPKERFSAEFPKEGPSILRIQQVVRGDSAAYFCASWTGGDQPQHFGDGTRLSIL.

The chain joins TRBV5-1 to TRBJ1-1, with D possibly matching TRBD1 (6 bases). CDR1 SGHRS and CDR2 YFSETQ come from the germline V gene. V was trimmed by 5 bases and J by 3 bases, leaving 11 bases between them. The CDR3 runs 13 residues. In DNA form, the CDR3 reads TGCGCCAGCAGGGTAGGGGGTGACACTGAAGCTTTCTTT. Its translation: CASRVGGDTEAFF.

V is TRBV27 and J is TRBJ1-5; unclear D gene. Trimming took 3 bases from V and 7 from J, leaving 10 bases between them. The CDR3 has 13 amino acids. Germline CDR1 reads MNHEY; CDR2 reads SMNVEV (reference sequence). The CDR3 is CASSLADTQPQHF. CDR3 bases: TGTGCCAGCAGTTTGGCGGATACACAGCCCCAGCATTTT.

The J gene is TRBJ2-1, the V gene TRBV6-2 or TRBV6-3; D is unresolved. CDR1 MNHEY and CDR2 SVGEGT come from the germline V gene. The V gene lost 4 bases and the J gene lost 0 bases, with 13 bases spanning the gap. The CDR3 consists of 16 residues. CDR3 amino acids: CASSSIRKSSYNEQFF. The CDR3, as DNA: TGTGCCAGCAGTTCTATCAGAAAAAGCTCCTACAATGAGCAGTTCTTC.

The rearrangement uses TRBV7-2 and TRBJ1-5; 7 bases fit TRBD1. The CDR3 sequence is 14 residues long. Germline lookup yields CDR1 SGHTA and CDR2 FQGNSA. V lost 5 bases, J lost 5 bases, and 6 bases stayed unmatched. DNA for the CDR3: TGTGCCAGCAGCCTTAGACAGGGCTATCAGCCCCAGCATTTT. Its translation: CASSLRQGYQPQHF.

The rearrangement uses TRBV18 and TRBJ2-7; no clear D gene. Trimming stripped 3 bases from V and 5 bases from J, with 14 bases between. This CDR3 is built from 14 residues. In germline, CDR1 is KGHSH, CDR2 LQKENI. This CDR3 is CASSPGAPWHEQYF. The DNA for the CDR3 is TGTGCCAGCTCACCCGGCGCCCCATGGCACGAGCAGTACTTC.

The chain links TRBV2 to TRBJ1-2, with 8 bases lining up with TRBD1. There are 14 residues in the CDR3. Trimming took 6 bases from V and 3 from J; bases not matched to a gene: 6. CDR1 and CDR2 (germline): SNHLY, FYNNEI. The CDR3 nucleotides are TGTGCCAGCAGCAGGACAGGGAGGCACTATGGCTACACCTTC. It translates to CASSRTGRHYGYTF. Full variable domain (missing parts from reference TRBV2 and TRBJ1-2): EPEVTQTPSHQVTQMGQEVILRCVPISNHLYFYWYRQILGQKVEFLVSFYNNEISEKSEIFDDQFSVERPDGSNFTLKIRSTKLEDSAMYFCASSRTGRHYGYTFGSGTRLTVV.

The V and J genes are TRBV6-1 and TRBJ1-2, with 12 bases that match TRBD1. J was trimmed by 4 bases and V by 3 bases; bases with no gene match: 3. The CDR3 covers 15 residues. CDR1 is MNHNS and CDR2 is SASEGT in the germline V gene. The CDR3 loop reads CASSEGTGGFYGYTF. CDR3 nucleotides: TGTGCCAGCAGTGAGGGGACAGGGGGCTTCTATGGCTACACCTTC.

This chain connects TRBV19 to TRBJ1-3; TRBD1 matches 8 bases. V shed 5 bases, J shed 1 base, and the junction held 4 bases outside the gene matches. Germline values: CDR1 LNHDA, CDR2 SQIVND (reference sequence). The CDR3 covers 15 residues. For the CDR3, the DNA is TGTGCCAGTAGTCCCAGGACAGGGTCTGGAAACACCATATATTTT. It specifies CASSPRTGSGNTIYF. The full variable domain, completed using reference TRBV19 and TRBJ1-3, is DGGITQSPKYLFRKEGQNVTLSCEQNLNHDAMYWYRQDPGQGLRLIYYSQIVNDFQKGDIAEGYSVSREKKESFPLTVTSAQKNPTAFYLCASSPRTGSGNTIYFGEGSWLTVV.